Below, 31 T cell receptor beta chains from the same sample are listed, as sequenced in a study of blood T cell repertoires in COVID-19. Only in-frame clones appear in the TCRdb table, and some are missing; sequencing was by immunoSEQ multiplex PCR. The sample has 45,000 to 65,000 clones; approximately 80% are singletons. Sequencing was performed on peripheral blood. These receptor sequences come from a man aged 25-40 years with COVID-19, enrolled during active disease.

The chain couples TRBV25-1 to TRBJ2-7; the D gene is possibly TRBD2 (6 bases). In germline, CDR1 is MGHDK, CDR2 SYGVNS. This CDR3 has 14 amino acids. The CDR3 spells CAARKEGSGDEQYF. The CDR3, as DNA: TGTGCAGCCCGAAAGGAGGGGAGTGGGGACGAGCAGTACTTC.

The chain combines TRBV4-3 with TRBJ1-4; weak D call: TRBD1 (5 bases). Between the trimmed V and J ends, which lost 0 bases and 8 bases, there was a span of 7 bases. Per the germline V gene, CDR1 is LGHNA and CDR2 is YSLEER. The CDR3 extends over 13 amino acids. In nucleotides, the CDR3 is TGCGCCAGCAGCCAAGACAGGGTCGAAAAACTGTTTTTT. It codes for CASSQDRVEKLFF.

This clone appeared a single time. The chain has TRBV4-1 and TRBJ1-6, with unresolved D. The CDR3 consists of 17 residues. CDR1 is MGHRA, CDR2 YSYEKL, per germline. V shed 1 base and J shed 0 bases, with 10 bases lying between them. CDR3 DNA: TGCGCCAGCAGCCAAGTTCACTCCGGCTCCTATAATTCACCCCTCCACTTT. Amino acids: CASSQVHSGSYNSPLHF.

The CDR3 here is CASSFTYQGSTEAFF. The CDR3 nucleotides read TGTGCCAGCAGCTTTACCTATCAGGGGAGCACTGAAGCTTTCTTT. V usage is TRBV7-8 and J usage is TRBJ1-1, with a tentative D call TRBD1 (6 bases). The CDR3 extends over 15 amino acids. Trimming removed 3 bases from V and 4 bases from J, with 15 bases in between. In germline, CDR1 is SGHVS, CDR2 FQNEAQ.

The rearrangement joins TRBV4-2 to TRBJ2-7, with 11 bases fitting TRBD2. The germline V gene has CDR1 LGHNA and CDR2 YNFKEQ. V lost 0 bases, J lost 3 bases, and 1 base stayed unmatched. The CDR3 totals 15 residues. The CDR3 region has the DNA TGTGCCAGCAGCCAAGAAACTAGCGGGAGCTACGAGCAGTACTTC. Its protein is CASSQETSGSYEQYF.

The chain is built from TRBV5-4 and TRBJ1-2; 10 nucleotides agree with TRBD1. Trimming at V came to 4 bases and at J to 1 base, leaving 7 bases not matched to a gene. Germline assignment: CDR1 SGHNT and CDR2 YYREEE (reference sequence). The CDR3 spans 16 residues. The CDR3 is CASSGGQGSYNYGYTF. DNA of the CDR3: TGTGCCAGCAGCGGGGGACAGGGGTCCTATAACTATGGCTACACCTTC.

This rearrangement joins TRBV7-3 to TRBJ2-7, with TRBD2 matching 8 bases. This CDR3 contains 22 residues. V trimming: 2 bases; J trimming: 4 bases; junction bases outside the gene matches: 28. Germline loops: CDR1 SGHTA, CDR2 FQGTGA. CDR3 loop: CASSLQRPPWALTSGNLYEQYF. The CDR3 DNA follows: TGTGCCAGCAGCTTACAACGCCCCCCCTGGGCTCTTACTAGCGGAAATCTTTACGAGCAGTACTTC.

In regard to this clone: Other DNA sequences of this sample code for an identical CDR3. V usage is TRBV27 and J usage is TRBJ1-6; TRBD1 matches at 11 bases. The CDR3 extends over 15 amino acids. V shed 3 bases, J shed 10 bases, and the junction held 5 bases outside the gene matches. The germline CDR1 and CDR2 sequences are MNHEY and SMNVEV (reference sequence). CDR3 nucleotides: TGTGCCAGCAGTTTGGACAGGGGGCGAGGGTCACCCCTCCACTTT. It specifies CASSLDRGRGSPLHF.

The CDR3 DNA reads as TGTGCCAGCAGTTTAAGGGGATCCTCCCTTCTTTCACCCCTCCACTTT. Translation gives CASSLRGSSLLSPLHF. This chain links TRBV27 with TRBJ1-6; perhaps TRBD1 as D (5 bases). V lost 2 bases and J lost 9, with 17 bases in between. The CDR3 covers 16 residues. Per germline, CDR1 MNHEY and CDR2 SMNVEV (reference sequence).

J is TRBJ2-1 and V is TRBV4-2; D call uncertain. The CDR3 runs 15 residues. Germline V gene sequence: CDR1 LGHNA, CDR2 YNFKEQ. Trimming took 0 bases from V and 2 from J, leaving 8 bases between them. CDR3 coding DNA: TGTGCCAGCAGCCAAGATTGGGCAGCCTACAATGAGCAGTTCTTC. This encodes CASSQDWAAYNEQFF.

The chain joins TRBV6-5 to TRBJ2-7, with D maybe TRBD2 (6 bases). V lost 2 bases to trimming and J lost 5 bases, with 10 bases between them. This CDR3 comprises 13 residues. CDR1 and CDR2 from the germline V gene are MNHEY and SVGAGI. The CDR3, as DNA: TGTGCCAGCAGTTACCGGCGGGGTAACGAGCAGTACTTC. Protein product: CASSYRRGNEQYF.

This chain uses TRBV7-9 with TRBJ2-3; TRBD2 aligns across 10 bases. Germline CDR1 and CDR2: SEHNR and FQNEAQ (reference sequence). The CDR3 runs 15 residues. J gave up 6 bases and V 5 bases, and 8 bases lay outside the gene matches. In DNA form, the CDR3 reads TGTGCCAGCAGCCTAGGCCTAGCGGGAGAGGATACGCAGTATTTT. It encodes CASSLGLAGEDTQYF.

This sequence joins TRBV13 and TRBJ2-1, with D possibly matching TRBD2 (6 bases). Germline-derived CDR1 and CDR2 are PRHDT and FYEKMQ (reference sequence). With 2 bases removed from V and 8 bases from J, the gap between germline ends came to 19 bases. There are 16 residues in the CDR3. CDR3 region: CASSLRGRLASDEQFF. Written as DNA, the CDR3 is TGTGCCAGCAGCTTAAGGGGCCGCCTAGCGAGCGATGAGCAGTTCTTC.

CDR3 in amino acids: CAISESRGQGANEQFF. CDR3 coding DNA: TGTGCCATCAGTGAGTCAAGGGGACAGGGGGCTAATGAGCAGTTCTTC. V is TRBV10-3 and J is TRBJ2-1; 12 positions match TRBD1. CDR3 length: 16 amino acids. The junction had 4 bases not matched to a gene; V was cut back by 0 bases and J by 7 bases. CDR1 is ENHRY, CDR2 SYGVKD, per germline.

The chain recombines TRBV24-1 with TRBJ2-1, with D possibly TRBD2 on 5 matching bases. The length of the CDR3 is 14 residues. Germline-derived CDR1 and CDR2 are KGHDR and SFDVKD. V was shortened by 9 bases and J by 0 bases, with 11 bases between the two germline ends. The CDR3 coding sequence is TGTGCCACCTCGGACTTGAGCTCCTACAATGAGCAGTTCTTC. As protein: CATSDLSSYNEQFF.

This clone was seen a single time. This sequence joins TRBV5-4 and TRBJ1-2; no clear D. The V end was cut by 1 base, the J end by 8 bases, with 9 bases between. The CDR3 length is 12 residues. Germline CDR1 is SGHNT and CDR2 is YYREEE (reference sequence). The CDR3 DNA follows: TGTGCCAGCAGCTTGACTAGAGTCGGCTACACCTTC. Its translation is CASSLTRVGYTF.

This clone was counted a single time. The rearrangement uses TRBV30 and TRBJ1-6, with D tentatively TRBD1 (6 bases). The V and J ends lost 0 bases and 9 bases respectively, with 12 bases between them. The CDR3 contains 14 residues. Per the germline V gene, CDR1 is GTSNPN and CDR2 is SVGIG (reference sequence). DNA for the CDR3: TGTGCCTGGAGTGTAAAGGGGGTCATTTCACCCCTCCACTTT. Translation: CAWSVKGVISPLHF.

V and J are TRBV10-2 and TRBJ1-2; 10 bases are a match to TRBD1. The CDR3 runs 15 residues. Per germline, CDR1 WSHSY and CDR2 SAAADI. With V trimmed by 3 bases and J by 6 bases, 7 bases remained unmatched. The CDR3 region has the DNA TGCGCCAGCAGTGATCTGGGACAGGGGAAGCATGGCTACACCTTC. The encoded protein is CASSDLGQGKHGYTF.

This clone was counted once. V gene TRBV7-2 combines with J gene TRBJ2-2; 7 bases are a match to TRBD1. Trimming at V came to 3 bases and at J to 6 bases, leaving 7 bases not matched to a gene. The CDR3 runs to 15 residues. Germline-derived CDR1 and CDR2 are SGHTA and FQGNSA. The CDR3 reads CASSFHRGSPGELFF. The CDR3 DNA reads TGTGCCAGCAGCTTCCACAGGGGTTCACCCGGGGAGCTGTTTTTT.

This sequence joins TRBV15 and TRBJ2-1, with a weak D call TRBD1 (5 bases). Trimming pared 5 bases from V and 7 bases from J, leaving 15 bases between. This CDR3 has 14 amino acids. Germline V CDR1 and CDR2: LNHNV, YYDKDF (reference sequence). The CDR3 nucleotides read TGTGCCACCAGCTACAGGCAGGGTGGTAATGAGCAGTTCTTC. Protein: CATSYRQGGNEQFF.

V and J are TRBV4-3 and TRBJ2-7; possible D gene TRBD1, 5 bases. CDR1 is LGHNA, CDR2 YSLEER, per germline. The CDR3 consists of 13 residues. V was trimmed by 4 bases and J by 3 bases, leaving 10 bases between them. CDR3 in amino acids: CASSPGRGYEQYF. The CDR3 DNA reads TGCGCCAGCAGCCCAGGTAGGGGCTACGAGCAGTACTTC.

Of note for this clone: An end of the junction does not agree with germline; a read error may underlie this. V and J are TRBV7-7 and TRBJ1-5; possible D gene TRBD1, 5 bases. The CDR3 spans 16 residues. Germline assignment: CDR1 SSHAT and CDR2 FNYEAQ (reference sequence). This chain's CDR3 is CASSPPLGRPNQPQHF. As DNA, the CDR3 is TGTGCTAGCAGCCCCCCCTTGGGGCGCCCGAATCAGCCCCAGCATTTT.

The chain combines TRBV9 with TRBJ1-1; 8 bases are shared with TRBD1. The CDR3 is 15 amino acids. Trimming removed 4 bases from V and 5 bases from J; junction bases left unmatched: 10. Germline V gives CDR1 SGDLS, CDR2 YYNGEE. DNA for the CDR3: TGTGCCAGCAGCTCCCCGCAGGGGGCGCGGACTGAAGCTTTCTTT. Protein product: CASSSPQGARTEAFF.

The chain joins TRBV3-1 (or the pseudogene TRBV3-2) to TRBJ1-1; perhaps TRBD1 as D (6 bases). Germline loops: CDR1 LGHDT, CDR2 YNNKEL (reference sequence). This CDR3 has 13 residues. V gave up 10 bases and J gave up 6 bases, with 18 bases separating them. CDR3 region: CATRPLEGAEAFF. The DNA of the CDR3 is TGTGCCACCCGTCCCCTCGAGGGGGCTGAAGCTTTCTTT.

The rearrangement links TRBV6-5 to TRBJ2-2; D might be TRBD1 (6 bases). Germline CDR1 is MNHEY and CDR2 is SVGAGI. Trimming took 4 bases from V and 1 from J, leaving 10 bases between them. The CDR3 length is 15 residues. CDR3 sequence (DNA): TGTGCCAGCAGTTTCGGGACACTGAACACCGGGGAGCTGTTTTTT. It yields the protein CASSFGTLNTGELFF.

In this sample, this clone turned up once. The chain uses TRBV29-1 and TRBJ1-1, with a tentative D call TRBD1 (5 bases). From germline, CDR1 is SQVTM and CDR2 ANQGSEA. CDR3 length: 13 amino acids. Trimming stripped 5 bases from V and 10 bases from J, with 20 bases between. CDR3 region: CSVLQGPLGLAFF. The CDR3 nucleotides read TGCAGCGTTCTGCAGGGTCCACTGGGGTTAGCTTTCTTT.

This clone was seen only once. The gene calls are TRBV5-5 and TRBJ1-1; 8 bases line up with TRBD1. The V and J ends lost 2 bases and 1 base, in that order; junction bases with no gene match: 4. The germline V gene encodes CDR1 SGHKS and CDR2 YYEKEE (reference sequence). The CDR3 is 15 amino acids. Written as DNA, the CDR3 is TGTGCCAGCAGCTTTACGGGACAGGCGAACACTGAAGCTTTCTTT. This encodes CASSFTGQANTEAFF.

J is TRBJ2-1 and V is TRBV10-1; D is perhaps TRBD2 (5 bases). CDR3 size: 17 residues. Germline values: CDR1 WNHNN, CDR2 SYGVQD (reference sequence). The germline V and J ends were trimmed by 0 bases and 2 bases, with 14 bases remaining between them. The CDR3 loop reads CASSESGLGSTYNEQFF. The DNA for the CDR3 is TGCGCCAGCAGTGAGTCCGGACTCGGGTCCACCTACAATGAGCAGTTCTTC.

The chain employs TRBV6-5 and TRBJ1-5; a possible D gene is TRBD1 (6 bases). Germline V gene data show CDR1 as MNHEY and CDR2 as SVGAGI. Trimming shortened V by 10 bases and J by 7 bases, and 17 bases separated the two germline ends. The CDR3 extends over 13 amino acids. The CDR3 bases are TGTGCCACCACTGGGGGGGCAGGGCAGCCCCAGCATTTT. The encoded protein is CATTGGAGQPQHF.

V gene TRBV6-4 combines with J gene TRBJ2-3, with 10 bases that match TRBD2. This CDR3 contains 14 residues. Germline loops: CDR1 MRHNA, CDR2 SNTAGT. Trimming took 2 bases from V and 4 from J; bases not matched to a gene: 0. The CDR3 nucleotides are TGTGCCAGCAGTGACGGACTAGCGGCAGATACGCAGTATTTT. Translation gives CASSDGLAADTQYF.

This chain uses TRBV15 with TRBJ2-5; TRBD1 is a possible D gene (5 bases). V was shortened by 4 bases and J by 4 bases, with 19 bases between the two germline ends. CDR3 size: 16 residues. The germline gives CDR1 LNHNV, CDR2 YYDKDF (reference sequence). DNA for the CDR3: TGTGCCACCAGCATCGGTCACAGGCCTAGGGGAGAGACCCAGTACTTC. Protein sequence: CATSIGHRPRGETQYF.